A selection of T cell receptor beta chains follows, all from one sample in a study of blood T cell repertoires in COVID-19. TCRdb's copy holds only in-frame clones and misses some; the assay was immunoSEQ multiplex PCR. Here the sample spans some 80,000 clones, 79% being singletons. The sequencing input was peripheral blood. The receptors stem from a woman older than 75 with active or convalescent COVID-19. The CDR3 runs from the conserved cysteine through the conserved F or W. A D gene is named only where the DNA matches it firmly. Where a row states a size, it is once, few, many or the class of an expanded clone; other rows omit it.

v_gene: TRBV4-3
j_gene: TRBJ1-3
abundance: .
d_gene: .
CDR3aa: CASSQDQQPPNTIYF
CDR3nt: TGCGCCAGCAGCCAAGATCAACAACCCCCCAACACCATATATTTT

v_gene: TRBV5-6
j_gene: TRBJ2-7
abundance: few
d_gene: TRBD2
CDR3aa: CASSYRTSGRVGSSYEQYF
CDR3nt: TGTGCCAGCAGCTACCGGACTAGCGGGAGGGTGGGTTCCTCCTACGAGCAGTACTTC

v_gene: TRBV3-1/TRBV3-2
j_gene: TRBJ1-6
abundance: .
d_gene: TRBD1
CDR3aa: CASSGWTGEKGTLHF
CDR3nt: TGTGCCAGCAGCGGATGGACAGGGGAGAAAGGGACCCTCCACTTT

v_gene: TRBV6-6
j_gene: TRBJ2-1
abundance: .
d_gene: TRBD1
CDR3aa: CASKPGQGKSCFF
CDR3nt: TGTGCCAGCAAGCCGGGACAGGGTAAAAGCTGTTTCTTC

v_gene: TRBV7-8
j_gene: TRBJ1-1
abundance: .
d_gene: .
CDR3aa: CASSLVGRGLGTEAFF
CDR3nt: TGTGCCAGCAGCTTAGTCGGCAGGGGTTTGGGCACTGAAGCTTTCTTT

v_gene: TRBV6-1
j_gene: TRBJ1-1
abundance: .
d_gene: .
CDR3aa: CASSEWPYTEAFF
CDR3nt: TGTGCCAGCAGTGAATGGCCCTACACTGAAGCTTTCTTT

v_gene: TRBV4-2
j_gene: TRBJ1-4
abundance: .
d_gene: TRBD1
CDR3aa: CASSQVGRTGDEKLFF
CDR3nt: TGTGCCAGCAGCCAAGTAGGTCGGACAGGGGACGAAAAACTGTTTTTT

v_gene: TRBV4-1
j_gene: TRBJ1-2
abundance: .
d_gene: TRBD1
CDR3aa: CASSQGTGGGYGYTF
CDR3nt: TGCGCCAGCAGCCAAGGGACAGGAGGAGGCTATGGCTACACCTTC

v_gene: TRBV4-1
j_gene: TRBJ2-4
abundance: .
d_gene: TRBD1
CDR3aa: CASSQTGVDLWVQYF
CDR3nt: TGCGCCAGCAGCCAGACAGGGGTAGACCTCTGGGTTCAGTACTTC

v_gene: TRBV25-1
j_gene: TRBJ1-1
abundance: .
d_gene: .
CDR3aa: CASSEGRNTEAFF
CDR3nt: TGTGCCAGCAGTGAAGGCAGAAACACTGAAGCTTTCTTT

v_gene: TRBV10-3
j_gene: TRBJ2-1
abundance: .
d_gene: TRBD1
CDR3aa: CAITTSFSTGKNEQFF
CDR3nt: TGTGCCATCACTACCTCCTTTTCGACAGGGAAAAATGAGCAGTTCTTC